What follows are 21 T cell receptor beta chains derived from one specimen sequenced in a study of beta chain features in type 1 diabetes. Of the isolated RNA, all was reverse transcribed, and so the sequenced material was expressed TCRB transcripts. Only in-frame clones appear in the TCRdb table, and some are missing; sequencing was by immunoSEQ multiplex PCR. The table includes about 300,000 clones, under 8.5% detected once. The sample taken for sequencing was central memory CD4+ T cells from blood. These receptors all stem from a woman aged 18-35 years in good health.

This clone was recorded a few times. The genes are TRBV20-1 and TRBJ1-1; no reliable D call. CDR3 length: 11 residues. V lost 6 bases, J lost 12 bases, and 17 bases lay in between. Germline V gene lookup returns CDR1 DFQATT and CDR2 SNEGSKA (reference sequence). This chain's CDR3 is CSAVRVRETFF. In DNA form, the CDR3 reads TGCAGTGCCGTTAGGGTTAGGGAAACTTTCTTT.

In this sample, this clone turned up a few times. The chain joins TRBV5-1 to TRBJ1-5; 7 bases fit TRBD1. Germline-derived CDR1 and CDR2 are SGHRS and YFSETQ. This CDR3 contains 15 residues. V shed 4 bases and J 3 bases; nucleotides not matched to a gene: 7. CDR3 bases: TGCGCCAGCAGCCTCCTCGGACAGGACAATCAGCCCCAGCATTTT. Protein: CASSLLGQDNQPQHF.

J is TRBJ2-1 and V is TRBV30; 7 nucleotides agree with TRBD2. The CDR3 covers 13 residues. The J segment lost 9 bases and the V segment lost 0 bases, leaving 5 bases of the junction unmatched. Germline CDR1 is GTSNPN and CDR2 is SVGIG (reference sequence). The CDR3 region is CAWSVRRGSEQFF. CDR3 in DNA: TGTGCCTGGAGTGTACGGCGCGGGAGTGAGCAGTTCTTC.

This clone has more than one count but fewer than ten. At the DNA level, this CDR3 is encoded by other sequences in the same sample as well. The chain joins TRBV2 to TRBJ2-7; 9 bases fit TRBD1. Per germline, CDR1 SNHLY and CDR2 FYNNEI. The V and J ends lost 7 bases and 4 bases, in that order; junction bases with no gene match: 2. The CDR3 has 12 residues. The DNA for the CDR3 is TGTGCCAGCACGGGGACAGGGTACGAGCAGTACTTC. Its protein is CASTGTGYEQYF.

This rearrangement joins TRBV11-2 to TRBJ2-5, with 8 bases that match TRBD2. Germline trimming cut 10 bases from V and 3 bases from J; bases unmatched to any gene: 1. Germline CDR1 SGHAT, CDR2 FQNNGV. The CDR3 covers 11 residues. This chain's CDR3 is CATGGEETQYF. The CDR3 DNA sequence: TGTGCCACCGGGGGGGAAGAGACCCAGTACTTC.

Only a few counts were recorded for this clone. This rearrangement joins TRBV6-5 to TRBJ2-7; D unresolved. Trimming removed 4 bases at V and 3 bases at J, with 10 bases between. The CDR3 contains 13 residues. Looked up from germline, CDR1 is MNHEY and CDR2 is SVGAGI. CDR3 in amino acids: CASSSPVGYEQYF. CDR3 bases: TGTGCCAGCAGTTCCCCGGTGGGCTACGAGCAGTACTTC.

This chain links TRBV9 with TRBJ1-2, with D maybe TRBD1 (5 bases). Trimming shortened V by 0 bases and J by 11 bases, and 17 bases separated the two germline ends. The CDR3 sequence is 14 residues long. CDR1 and CDR2 from the germline V gene are SGDLS and YYNGEE. The CDR3 nucleotides are TGTGCCAGCAGCGTAGCTACTCCTTCTAGGGGATACACCTTC. It specifies CASSVATPSRGYTF.

This clone was seen at least ten times. The chain links TRBV12-2 to TRBJ2-1; whether TRBD2, the table's D call, matches the DNA was not checked. TRBV12-2 has pseudogene status. CDR3 length: 15 amino acids. The DNA of the CDR3 is TGTGCAAGTCGCTGGACTAGCGGGAATTTGAATGAGCAGTTCTTC. Its translation: CASRWTSGNLNEQFF.

This clone has more than one count but fewer than ten. The chain uses TRBV15 and TRBJ1-5; 9 bases map to TRBD1. Looked up from germline, CDR1 is LNHNV and CDR2 is YYDKDF (reference sequence). The V segment lost 1 base and the J segment 4 bases; nucleotides outside the gene matches: 8. The CDR3 runs to 17 residues. The CDR3 protein is CATSRGGTGLRNQPQHF. The CDR3 coding sequence is TGTGCCACCAGCAGAGGCGGGACAGGGCTAAGAAATCAGCCCCAGCATTTT. Together with reference TRBV15 and TRBJ1-5, the CDR3 gives the full variable domain: DAMVIQNPRYQVTQFGKPVTLSCSQTLNHNVMYWYQQKSSQAPKLLFHYYDKDFNNEADTPDNFQSRRPNTSFCFLDIRSPGLGDTAMYLCATSRGGTGLRNQPQHFGDGTRLSIL.

There are a few counts of this clone. The gene calls are TRBV5-1 and TRBJ1-1; TRBD1 is a possible D gene (5 bases). The germline V gene encodes CDR1 SGHRS and CDR2 YFSETQ. This CDR3 has 16 amino acids. V gave up 5 bases and J gave up 1 base, with 18 bases separating them. The CDR3 is CASSFTSGPENTEAFF. The CDR3, as DNA: TGCGCCAGCAGTTTCACGTCAGGGCCGGAGAACACTGAAGCTTTCTTT. Looking up the rest from reference TRBV5-1 and TRBJ1-1 gives the full variable domain: KAGVTQTPRYLIKTRGQQVTLSCSPISGHRSVSWYQQTPGQGLQFLFEYFSETQRNKGNFPGRFSGRQFSNSRSEMNVSTLELGDSALYLCASSFTSGPENTEAFFGQGTRLTVV.

The rearrangement links TRBV11-2 to TRBJ2-7; D uncertain. There are 14 residues in the CDR3. Trimming cost V 2 bases and J 0 bases, with 8 bases left between them. Germline CDR1 reads SGHAT; CDR2 reads FQNNGV. CDR3 sequence: CASSLMTVSYEQYF. CDR3 coding DNA: TGTGCCAGCAGCTTAATGACTGTCTCCTACGAGCAGTACTTC.

The chain carries TRBV7-8 and TRBJ1-5, with 9 bases lining up with TRBD1. Germline CDR1 and CDR2: SGHVS and FQNEAQ. V was clipped by 5 bases and J by 7 bases; unmatched bases: 6. The CDR3 totals 14 residues. As DNA, the CDR3 is TGTGCCAGCAGCAAGGTACAGGGGGCACAGCCCCAGCATTTT. Its protein is CASSKVQGAQPQHF.

The chain has TRBV2 and TRBJ1-5; 7 nucleotides align to TRBD1. Germline V gene data show CDR1 as SNHLY and CDR2 as FYNNEI. J gave up 3 bases and V 7 bases, and 3 bases lay outside the gene matches. The CDR3 length is 13 residues. Here the CDR3 DNA reads TGTGCCAGCAAGGGACAGTTCAATCAGCCCCAGCATTTT. Its protein is CASKGQFNQPQHF. Based on the CDR3 plus reference TRBV2 and TRBJ1-5, the full variable domain is EPEVTQTPSHQVTQMGQEVILRCVPISNHLYFYWYRQILGQKVEFLVSFYNNEISEKSEIFDDQFSVERPDGSNFTLKIRSTKLEDSAMYFCASKGQFNQPQHFGDGTRLSIL.

J is TRBJ2-6 and V is TRBV7-6; D remains unclear. V lost 7 bases to trimming and J lost 0 bases, with 19 bases between them. In germline, CDR1 is SGHVS, CDR2 FNYEAQ. The length of the CDR3 is 18 residues. This CDR3 reads CASTPGPPSSSGANVLTF. Written as DNA, the CDR3 is TGTGCCAGCACCCCCGGGCCACCCTCAAGCTCTGGGGCCAACGTCCTGACTTTC. Together with reference TRBV7-6 and TRBJ2-6, the CDR3 gives the full variable domain: GAGVSQSPRYKVTKRGQDVALRCDPISGHVSLYWYRQALGQGPEFLTYFNYEAQQDKSGLPNDRFSAERPEGSISTLTIQRTEQRDSAMYRCASTPGPPSSSGANVLTFGAGSRLTVL.

This clone showed up many times. This chain connects TRBV4-3 to TRBJ2-5, with 10 positions matching TRBD2. Germline V gene sequence: CDR1 LGHNA, CDR2 YSLEER. This CDR3 has 19 amino acids. V dropped 4 bases and J dropped 5; count of bases not matched to a gene: 19. CDR3 region: CASSLSPPRLAGVAETQYF. The CDR3 region has the DNA TGCGCCAGCAGCCTATCTCCCCCTCGGCTAGCGGGGGTCGCGGAGACCCAGTACTTC.

There are a few counts of this clone. This chain uses TRBV27 with TRBJ1-5; no definite D call. The CDR3 has 13 amino acids. V lost 3 bases to trimming and J lost 4 bases, with 7 bases between them. Germline CDR1 reads MNHEY; CDR2 reads SMNVEV (reference sequence). The CDR3 DNA sequence: TGTGCCAGCAGTTTGGAGCGTAATCAGCCCCAGCATTTT. Translation: CASSLERNQPQHF.

This clone was seen a handful of times. The V and J genes are TRBV9 and TRBJ1-5; 7 nucleotides line up with TRBD1. The CDR3 runs to 14 residues. Germline values: CDR1 SGDLS, CDR2 YYNGEE. The V gene end was trimmed by 4 bases and the J gene end by 4 bases; junction bases not matched to a gene: 5. The CDR3 sequence: CASSPGQANQPQHF. CDR3 sequence (DNA): TGTGCCAGCAGCCCCGGACAGGCTAATCAGCCCCAGCATTTT.

This clone came up a few times. V usage is TRBV13 and J usage is TRBJ2-3; a weak D match, TRBD2 (5 bases). Between the trimmed V and J ends, which lost 5 bases and 4 bases, there was a span of 13 bases. This CDR3 is built from 14 residues. CDR1 is PRHDT, CDR2 FYEKMQ, per germline (reference sequence). CDR3 loop: CASSRRRPPDTQYF. The DNA for the CDR3 is TGTGCCAGCAGCCGGAGGCGTCCCCCAGATACGCAGTATTTT.

This rearrangement joins TRBV5-1 to TRBJ2-7; no definite D call. Germline loops: CDR1 SGHRS, CDR2 YFSETQ. The CDR3 loop spans 13 amino acids. Trimming removed 4 bases from V and 0 bases from J, with 8 bases in between. CDR3 amino acids: CASSPSTSYEQYF. The CDR3 DNA sequence: TGCGCCAGCAGCCCTAGTACCTCCTACGAGCAGTACTTC.

This chain joins TRBV5-1 and TRBJ1-6; a weak D match, TRBD1 (6 bases). The length of the CDR3 is 13 residues. V was pared by 4 bases and J by 8 bases, with 10 bases between. Germline values: CDR1 SGHRS, CDR2 YFSETQ. In DNA, the CDR3 is TGCGCCAGCAGCCAACAGGGTTATTCACCCCTCCACTTT. Its protein is CASSQQGYSPLHF.

The V gene is TRBV7-9, the J gene TRBJ2-3, with D perhaps TRBD1 (5 bases). This CDR3 spans 14 amino acids. Germline V gene lookup returns CDR1 SEHNR and CDR2 FQNEAQ (reference sequence). With 3 bases removed from V and 4 bases from J, the gap between germline ends came to 11 bases. In DNA, the CDR3 is TGTGCCAGCAGCTTTACCAGGGTCGCAGATACGCAGTATTTT. As protein: CASSFTRVADTQYF.